This T cell receptor (beta chain) was sequenced for a study of early T cells in non-severe SARS-CoV-2 infection. Study at large: Bulk RNA from unsorted whole blood was sequenced; chains were unpaired. Study-wide results and caveats: CD4 and private specificities were missed by VDJdb matching, which favored anti-spike CD8 responses.

CDR3 length: 13 residues. V lost 2 bases to trimming and J lost 3 bases, with 7 bases between them. The germline V gene has CDR1 MNHEY and CDR2 SMNVEV (reference sequence). At least ten counts were recorded for this clonotype. Its specificity is not known. Individual cDNA molecules were tagged with unique molecular identifiers, the study reported. TCRdb reanalysed the 5' RACE reads using MiXCR and keeps one entry per CDR3 protein. The sample includes more than 50,000 distinct CDR3 sequences, over 10% of them seen just once. The clonotype comes from an adult who was a healthcare worker with PCR-confirmed SARS-CoV-2 infection or an uninfected control (not recorded which). Sequencing input: whole blood. The chain links TRBV27 to TRBJ1-1; D is ambiguous. CDR3 residues: CASSLQEDTEAFF. The CDR3 coding sequence is TGTGCCAGCAGTTTACAGGAGGACACTGAAGCTTTCTTT.